Presented here are 18 T cell receptor beta chains from one specimen sequenced in a study of CD8+CD57+ T cells in acquired aplastic anemia. Both TCR beta VDJ combination and CDR3 sequence profiling were carried out. Genomic DNA was the template for this profiling. One entry per CDR3 protein, called by TCRdb with MiXCR from the reads. The data hold fewer than 250,000 distinct CDR3 sequences, with almost 50% observed a single time. Before being chosen for sequencing, patients had shown CD8+CD57+ cell expansion by flow cytometry. The material sequenced was sorted CD4+, CD8+, or CD8+CD57+ T cells (not recorded which) from PBMCs. Receptor source: a human donor with aplastic anemia.

V gene TRBV6-6 combines with J gene TRBJ2-2; D uncertain. V lost 5 bases to trimming and J lost 4 bases, with 20 bases between them. This CDR3 region has 17 residues. Germline V CDR1 and CDR2: MNHNY, SVGAGI (reference sequence). CDR3: CASSPSGPHTPTGELFF. The CDR3, as DNA: TGTGCCAGCAGTCCTTCCGGGCCCCACACACCCACCGGGGAGCTGTTTTTT.

The chain has TRBV19 and TRBJ1-3, with 10 bases fitting TRBD1. The CDR3 consists of 17 residues. V was pared by 6 bases and J by 3 bases, with 11 bases of the junction left unmatched. Germline V gene sequence: CDR1 LNHDA, CDR2 SQIVND (reference sequence). This CDR3 reads CASSRDRGREVGNTIYF. The CDR3 DNA reads as TGTGCCAGTAGCCGAGACAGGGGGCGCGAAGTTGGAAACACCATATATTTT.

Of note for this clonotype: This could be a read error, since a much larger clone is one nucleotide away. The chain employs TRBV6-4 and TRBJ2-3; D not certain. Germline CDR1 is MRHNA and CDR2 is SNTAGT. The CDR3 sequence is 11 residues long. The CDR3 here is CASSDSDTRYF. CDR3 in DNA: TGTGCCAGCAGTGACTCAGATACGCGGTATTTT.

This clonotype was recorded many times. The rearrangement links TRBV20-1 to TRBJ1-1, with D perhaps TRBD1 (5 bases). The V gene lost 6 bases and the J gene lost 0 bases, with 11 bases spanning the gap. There are 13 residues in the CDR3. Germline V gene sequence: CDR1 DFQATT, CDR2 SNEGSKA (reference sequence). In nucleotides, the CDR3 is TGCAGTGCCCCCGGGACTTTGAACACTGAAGCTTTCTTT. It yields the protein CSAPGTLNTEAFF.

The sample holds many counts of this clonotype. The CDR3 is CASIETGIIYEQYF. The CDR3 bases are TGTGCCAGCATTGAGACAGGGATCATCTACGAGCAGTACTTC. The chain has TRBV2 and TRBJ2-7; 7 bases align to TRBD1. Germline V gene data show CDR1 as SNHLY and CDR2 as FYNNEI. The trim removed 7 bases at V and 3 bases at J, leaving 9 bases unmatched. The length of the CDR3 is 14 residues.

This clonotype has more than one count but fewer than ten. This chain connects TRBV5-1 to TRBJ2-7, with a possible D match to TRBD2 (5 bases). The CDR3 loop spans 11 amino acids. Trimming took off 4 bases at V and 7 bases at J, with 9 bases between the two ends. CDR1 and CDR2 from the germline V gene are SGHRS and YFSETQ. CDR3 in amino acids: CASSTGLEQYF. CDR3 in DNA: TGCGCCAGCAGCACCGGACTGGAGCAGTACTTC. The variable domain in full, completed from reference TRBV5-1 and TRBJ2-7, reads KAGVTQTPRYLIKTRGQQVTLSCSPISGHRSVSWYQQTPGQGLQFLFEYFSETQRNKGNFPGRFSGRQFSNSRSEMNVSTLELGDSALYLCASSTGLEQYFGPGTRLTVT.

This clonotype was observed at least ten times. The chain is built from TRBV12-3 or TRBV12-4 and TRBJ2-3; 7 positions agree with TRBD2. The CDR3 extends over 15 amino acids. After removal of 1 base from V and 4 bases from J, the junction contained 5 bases not matched to a gene. The CDR3 nucleotides are TGTGCCAGCAGTTTAGGACTAGCTGAGTCAGATACGCAGTATTTT. Translation: CASSLGLAESDTQYF.

This clonotype was picked up one time. The chain employs TRBV20-1 and TRBJ2-3; 7 bases match TRBD1. V trimming: 6 bases; J trimming: 2 bases; junction bases outside the gene matches: 2. Germline CDR1 reads DFQATT; CDR2 reads SNEGSKA (reference sequence). The CDR3 consists of 12 residues. This chain's CDR3 is CSARGFTDTQYF. In DNA form, the CDR3 reads TGCAGTGCCAGGGGGTTCACAGATACGCAGTATTTT.

In its sample, this clonotype was seen many times. The chain has TRBV9 and TRBJ2-7, with D uncertain. The CDR3 is 14 residues long. Germline V CDR1 and CDR2: SGDLS, YYNGEE. V was clipped by 0 bases and J by 0 bases, with 7 bases between them. CDR3 sequence: CASSVAPSSYEQYF. In DNA form, the CDR3 reads TGTGCCAGCAGCGTAGCACCTAGCTCCTACGAGCAGTACTTC.

This chain uses TRBV19 with TRBJ2-7, with 7 bases lining up with TRBD2. Germline V CDR1 and CDR2: LNHDA, SQIVND (reference sequence). Trimming removed 3 bases from V and 7 bases from J; junction bases left unmatched: 6. The CDR3 length is 13 residues. The CDR3 loop is CASSMLGGEEQYF. The CDR3 DNA is TGTGCCAGTAGTATGTTGGGGGGGGAAGAGCAGTACTTC.

This clonotype was seen repeatedly, ten times or more. The chain couples TRBV11-3 to TRBJ2-7; 8 bases fit TRBD1. This CDR3 has 13 amino acids. Trimming removed 5 bases from V and 6 bases from J; junction bases left unmatched: 6. The germline gives CDR1 SGHNT, CDR2 YENEEA. CDR3 loop: CASSPPDRGEQYF. As DNA, the CDR3 is TGTGCCAGCAGCCCTCCCGACAGGGGCGAGCAGTACTTC.

Turning to this clonotype: An end of the junction differs from the germline gene, which may be a read error. This rearrangement joins TRBV12-5 to TRBJ1-4, with D perhaps TRBD1 (6 bases). CDR3 length: 16 amino acids. Per germline, CDR1 LGHNT and CDR2 FRNRAP. Here the CDR3 reads CASKKTTGQKYEKPFF. CDR3 DNA: TGTGCCAGCAAAAAAACCACAGGGCAAAAGTATGAAAAACCGTTTTTT.

Comments on this clonotype: The junction and the germline gene differ at one end; a read error may be behind it. The rearrangement links TRBV20-1 to TRBJ2-2, with a weak D call TRBD2 (5 bases). The CDR3 runs to 15 residues. Germline CDR1 and CDR2: DFQATT and SNEGSKA (reference sequence). The CDR3 sequence: CSTRDLEGNTGELSF. In nucleotides, the CDR3 is TGCAGTACTAGAGATCTGGAAGGGAACACCGGGGAGCTGTCTTTT.

The table lists this clonotype with a few counts. The gene calls are TRBV24-1 and TRBJ2-7, with TRBD1 matching over 7 bases. With V trimmed by 3 bases and J by 0 bases, 4 bases remained unmatched. This CDR3 spans 15 amino acids. In germline, CDR1 is KGHDR, CDR2 SFDVKD. The DNA for the CDR3 is TGTGCCACCAGTGATGACAGGGTCAGCTCCTACGAGCAGTACTTC. Translated, it gives CATSDDRVSSYEQYF.

The chain has TRBV11-1 and TRBJ2-5; tentatively, D is TRBD2 (7 bases). The CDR3 is 15 amino acids. V was clipped by 0 bases and J by 5 bases, with 13 bases between them. Germline V CDR1 and CDR2: SGHAT, FQDESV (reference sequence). The CDR3, as DNA: TGTGCCAGCAGCTTAGCGGGGGGGCGGTTCGAGACCCAGTACTTC. This gives the protein CASSLAGGRFETQYF.

The chain combines TRBV29-1 with TRBJ1-2; D unclear. With 4 bases removed from V and 4 bases from J, the gap between germline ends came to 4 bases. Germline values: CDR1 SQVTM, CDR2 ANQGSEA. The CDR3 sequence is 10 residues long. For the CDR3, the DNA is TGCAGCGTTGGGGGCTATGGCTACACCTTC. This sequence encodes CSVGGYGYTF.

Notes on this clonotype: This sequence may be a read error, since a much larger clone differs from it by one base. The chain combines TRBV6-5 with TRBJ1-2; 8 positions match TRBD1. CDR1 MNHEY and CDR2 SVGAGI come from the germline V gene. The CDR3 covers 13 residues. The CDR3 region is CASSRTGYDGCTF. The CDR3 DNA reads as TGTGCCAGCAGTCGGACAGGGTACGACGGCTGCACCTTC.

J is TRBJ1-1 and V is TRBV7-9, with D perhaps TRBD1 (5 bases). The germline V gene encodes CDR1 SEHNR and CDR2 FQNEAQ (reference sequence). The CDR3 consists of 14 residues. V was cut by 1 base and J by 3 bases, with 9 bases left in between. The CDR3 sequence is CASSLGGGDTEAFF. Here the CDR3 DNA reads TGTGCCAGCAGCTTAGGGGGGGGGGACACTGAAGCTTTCTTT. Full variable domain (missing parts from reference TRBV7-9 and TRBJ1-1): DTGVSQNPRHKITKRGQNVTFRCDPISEHNRLYWYRQTLGQGPEFLTYFQNEAQLEKSRLLSDRFSAERPKGSFSTLEIQRTEQGDSAMYLCASSLGGGDTEAFFGQGTRLTVV.